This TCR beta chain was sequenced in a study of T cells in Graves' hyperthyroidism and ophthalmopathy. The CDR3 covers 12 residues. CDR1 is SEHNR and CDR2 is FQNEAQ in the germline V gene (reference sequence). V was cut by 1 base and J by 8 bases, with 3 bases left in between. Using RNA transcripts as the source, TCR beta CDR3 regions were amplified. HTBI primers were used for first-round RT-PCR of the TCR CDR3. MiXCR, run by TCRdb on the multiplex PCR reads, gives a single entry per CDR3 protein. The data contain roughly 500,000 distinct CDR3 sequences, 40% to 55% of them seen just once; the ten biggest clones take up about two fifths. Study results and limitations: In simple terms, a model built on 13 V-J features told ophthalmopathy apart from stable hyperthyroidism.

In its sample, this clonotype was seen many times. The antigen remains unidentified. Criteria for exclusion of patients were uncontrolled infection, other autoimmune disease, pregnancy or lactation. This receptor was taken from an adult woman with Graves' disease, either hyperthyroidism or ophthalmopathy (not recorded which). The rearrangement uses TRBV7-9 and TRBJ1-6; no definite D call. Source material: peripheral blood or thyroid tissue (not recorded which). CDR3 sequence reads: CASSLGDSPLHF. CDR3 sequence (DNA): TGTGCCAGCAGCTTAGGGGATTCACCCCTCCACTTT.